Listed below are T cell receptor beta chains from one sample, sequenced in a study of TIL therapy for anti-PD-1-resistant metastatic lung cancer. Here immunoSEQ multiplex PCR was the method, and the copy in TCRdb shows in-frame clones only, minus some. The sample consists of tens of thousands of clones, around three quarters of them appearing once. Here the sequenced sample was blood, taken at baseline. Receptors originate from a woman between 25 and 80 years old with non-small cell lung cancer. Both conserved end residues are part of each CDR3. A D gene is named only where the DNA matches it firmly. Expanded clones are given a class, and other clones once, few, many or no size at all.

TRBJ2-7	TRBV6-5	few	.	CASSRSQAYEQYF	TGTGCCAGCAGCCGCTCGCAGGCCTACGAGCAGTACTTC
TRBJ2-7	TRBV13	.	TRBD2	CASSFPRGTHSYEQYF	TGTGCCAGCAGCTTCCCGCGGGGGACCCACTCCTACGAGCAGTACTTC
TRBJ2-7	TRBV18	.	TRBD1	CASSPGQGGEQYF	TGTGCCAGCTCACCCGGACAGGGCGGCGAGCAGTACTTC
TRBJ1-2	TRBV7-8	.	TRBD1	CASSLWTGAERDGYTF	TGTGCCAGCAGCTTATGGACAGGGGCCGAACGGGATGGCTACACCTTC
TRBJ1-3	TRBV5-1	.	.	CASRPREYGNTIYF	TGCGCCAGCAGACCGAGGGAGTATGGAAACACCATATATTTT
TRBJ1-1	TRBV28	few	.	CASSLFDRGAFF	TGTGCCAGCAGTTTGTTCGACCGTGGAGCTTTCTTT
TRBJ2-7	TRBV5-4	.	TRBD2	CASSSPGLKTYEQYF	TGTGCCAGCAGCTCACCGGGACTAAAGACCTACGAGCAGTACTTC
TRBJ2-5	TRBV30	.	TRBD2	CAWRTSGGETQYF	TGTGCCTGGAGAACTAGCGGGGGTGAGACCCAGTACTTC
TRBJ2-1	TRBV18	.	TRBD2	CASSPGLRIYNEQFF	TGTGCCAGCTCACCGGGACTAAGGATCTACAATGAGCAGTTCTTC
TRBJ1-1	TRBV6-5	.	TRBD1	CASTGGTEAFF	TGTGCCAGCACAGGGGGCACTGAAGCTTTCTTT
TRBJ1-2	TRBV11-2	.	TRBD1	CASSLFGTGNYGYTF	TGTGCTAGCAGCTTATTTGGGACAGGGAACTATGGCTACACCTTC
TRBJ2-5	TRBV27	.	TRBD2	CASSSSGLVGTQYF	TGTGCCAGCAGTTCCTCAGGACTAGTGGGGACCCAGTACTTC
TRBJ2-2	TRBV5-4	.	.	CASSLDRQSTGELFF	TGTGCCAGCAGCTTGGACCGACAGAGCACCGGGGAGCTGTTTTTT
TRBJ2-3	TRBV9	.	TRBD2	CASSVGTGGAEDTQYF	TGTGCCAGCAGCGTAGGGACCGGGGGGGCCGAAGATACGCAGTATTTT
TRBJ2-7	TRBV28	few	.	CASRPGGGNEQYF	TGTGCCAGCAGGCCCGGGGGAGGTAACGAGCAGTACTTC
TRBJ2-5	TRBV5-1	.	.	CASSLVETQYF	TGCGCCAGCAGCTTGGTGGAGACCCAGTACTTC
TRBJ1-1	TRBV7-2	once	.	CASSPLVHTEAFF	TGTGCCAGCAGCCCCCTAGTGCACACTGAAGCTTTCTTT
TRBJ2-1	TRBV5-1	.	.	CASTVAGINEQFF	TGCGCCAGCACTGTCGCCGGGATTAATGAGCAGTTCTTC
TRBJ2-2	TRBV7-6	.	.	CASSPGLGSGTGELFF	TGTGCCAGCAGCCCCGGTCTTGGCTCCGGCACCGGGGAGCTGTTTTTT
TRBJ2-7	TRBV5-6	few	.	CASTSSGPQVYEQYF	TGTGCCAGCACTTCAAGCGGGCCTCAGGTCTACGAGCAGTACTTC
TRBJ2-6	TRBV5-1	.	.	CASNRNSGANVLTF	TGCGCCAGCAACCGGAACTCTGGGGCCAACGTCCTGACTTTC
TRBJ2-1	TRBV7-9	.	TRBD2	CASSSPRSGTRGSYNEQFF	TGTGCCAGCAGCTCCCCCAGATCCGGGACTAGAGGCTCCTACAATGAGCAGTTCTTC
TRBJ1-2	TRBV5-4	.	.	CASSLAGGLNYGYTF	TGTGCCAGCAGCCTGGCCGGGGGGCTAAACTATGGCTACACCTTC
TRBJ1-2	TRBV6-6	.	.	CASSPDRPLRGYTF	TGTGCCAGCAGCCCCGACAGACCCCTTCGAGGCTACACCTTC
TRBJ2-7	TRBV7-7	.	.	CASSRLTDSYEQYF	TGTGCCAGCAGCCGCCTGACCGACTCCTACGAGCAGTACTTC
TRBJ1-2	TRBV19	few	.	CASSPSEQTPYGYTF	TGTGCCAGTAGTCCTTCGGAGCAGACACCTTATGGCTACACCTTC
TRBJ1-6	TRBV5-1	.	.	CASSLDPNSPLHF	TGCGCCAGCAGCTTGGATCCGAATTCACCCCTCCACTTT
TRBJ2-1	TRBV10-3	.	TRBD2	CAISGPRRGEYNEQFF	TGTGCCATCAGTGGCCCTAGACGGGGGGAATACAATGAGCAGTTCTTC
TRBJ1-1	TRBV4-1	.	.	CAIFPLGGTEAFF	TGCGCCATCTTCCCTCTAGGTGGCACTGAAGCTTTCTTT
TRBJ2-3	TRBV7-2	.	.	CASSPRLSTDTQYF	TGTGCCAGCAGCCCCCGATTGAGCACAGATACGCAGTATTTT
TRBJ1-1	TRBV29-1	.	.	CSSGGPKNRATEAFF	TGCAGCTCAGGTGGACCTAAAAACAGGGCCACTGAAGCTTTCTTT
TRBJ2-5	TRBV7-2	.	.	CASSLGRGQETQYF	TGTGCCAGCAGCTTAGGGCGGGGACAAGAGACCCAGTACTTC
TRBJ2-3	TRBV5-1	.	TRBD2	CASSWPLLAGGPDTQYF	TGCGCCAGCAGCTGGCCCCTACTAGCGGGGGGGCCGGATACGCAGTATTTT
TRBJ1-6	TRBV18	few	.	CASSPRAAGSSYNSPLHF	TGTGCCAGCTCACCAAGAGCGGCCGGGAGCTCCTATAATTCACCCCTCCACTTT
TRBJ1-3	TRBV11-2	few	.	CASRGNTIYF	TGTGCCAGCAGAGGAAACACCATATATTTT
TRBJ2-5	TRBV7-2	once	.	CASSKSGLQYF	TGTGCCAGCAGCAAAAGCGGGCTCCAGTACTTC
TRBJ1-1	TRBV11-2	.	.	CASSLDPGRGTEAFF	TGTGCCAGCAGCTTAGATCCCGGCAGGGGCACTGAAGCTTTCTTT
TRBJ2-3	TRBV7-8	.	.	CASSPYGDTQYF	TGTGCCAGCAGCCCCTATGGCGATACGCAGTATTTT
TRBJ2-3	TRBV15	.	TRBD2	CATSRGLAGVTQYF	TGTGCCACCAGCAGGGGACTAGCGGGAGTTACGCAGTATTTT
TRBJ1-2	TRBV7-9	few	.	CASSLDSLGYTF	TGTGCCAGCAGCTTAGATTCTCTGGGCTACACCTTC
TRBJ2-7	TRBV5-6	.	TRBD2	CASTRTEAGPYEQYF	TGTGCCAGCACCCGGACGGAAGCGGGACCTTACGAGCAGTACTTC
TRBJ1-5	TRBV9	.	.	CASSAEGTVNQPQHF	TGTGCCAGCAGCGCCGAGGGGACGGTCAATCAGCCCCAGCATTTT
TRBJ1-2	TRBV5-1	.	.	CASSSHSDNYGYTF	TGCGCCAGCAGCTCCCACTCTGATAACTATGGCTACACCTTC
TRBJ1-2	TRBV6-1	.	.	CASSEGRGRGYGYTF	TGTGCCAGCAGTGAAGGGCGAGGCAGGGGCTATGGCTACACCTTC
TRBJ1-5	TRBV10-1	.	.	CASSPGFNQPQHF	TGCGCCAGCAGTCCTGGGTTCAATCAGCCCCAGCATTTT
TRBJ1-4	TRBV29-1	.	TRBD1	CSVQQGGEKLFF	TGCAGCGTGCAACAGGGGGGTGAAAAACTGTTTTTT
TRBJ1-5	TRBV4-1	.	.	CASSHRHASISNQPQHF	TGCGCCAGCAGCCATAGGCACGCGAGCATCAGCAATCAGCCCCAGCATTTT
TRBJ2-7	TRBV6-1	.	TRBD2	CASRAGTSERYEQYF	TGTGCCAGCAGGGCCGGGACTAGCGAGCGTTACGAGCAGTACTTC
TRBJ1-2	TRBV27	.	.	CASSLYSGVYEGYTF	TGTGCCAGCAGTTTATATTCAGGGGTTTATGAAGGCTACACCTTC
TRBJ1-4	TRBV28	.	TRBD1	CASTAGRGPTNEKLFF	TGTGCCAGCACTGCGGGGAGGGGGCCCACTAATGAAAAACTGTTTTTT
TRBJ1-2	TRBV10-3	once	TRBD1	CATQEGQGVIPIGGYTF	TGTGCCACCCAAGAGGGACAGGGTGTTATTCCTATCGGTGGCTACACCTTC
TRBJ1-2	TRBV30	.	.	CAWSVTMYGYTF	TGTGCCTGGAGTGTAACCATGTATGGCTACACCTTC
TRBJ2-7	TRBV27	.	.	CASSLSPASYEQYF	TGTGCCAGCAGTTTATCCCCAGCCTCCTACGAGCAGTACTTC